This is a list of T cell receptor beta chains from one sample in a study of beta chain features in type 1 diabetes. The repertoire was sequenced with immunoSEQ multiplex PCR; TCRdb's copy has only in-frame clones and lacks some. The table includes roughly 400,000 clones, 9.6% detected once. What was sequenced was central memory CD4+ T cells from blood. Source of these receptors: a young man with type 1 diabetes. Each CDR3 is given without its conserved first and last residue.

V	J	CDR3
TRBV29-1	TRBJ2-3	SAVPGSTDTQY
TRBV4-3	TRBJ1-1	ASSQVRDTEAF
TRBV27	TRBJ2-7	ASSSRDKLYEQY
TRBV7-2	TRBJ1-4	ASSMGTGREKLF
TRBV7-9	TRBJ2-1	ASSPAGGGGGKF
TRBV7-2	TRBJ2-7	ASSLEYEQY
TRBV23-1	TRBJ2-3	ASSPGGYSCSGTQY
TRBV27	TRBJ1-2	ASSLLGQPGYGYT
TRBV7-3	TRBJ1-1	ASSLMGLTRGEAF
TRBV7-9	TRBJ2-1	ASSFNRGLAGDNEQF
TRBV28	TRBJ1-1	ASSANDVGTLRAF
TRBV30	TRBJ2-5	AWKQGARETQY
TRBV18	TRBJ1-1	ASSLRGLNTEAF
TRBV7-2	TRBJ2-2	ASSWDFNTGELF
TRBV20-1	TRBJ2-4	SGQDGDIQY
TRBV6-4	TRBJ2-5	ASTDRKETQY
TRBV27	TRBJ1-5	ASSPYSNQPQH
TRBV28	TRBJ2-1	ASSLLGTSGNNEQF
TRBV6-4	TRBJ2-1	ASSDRGTSGRAYNEQF
TRBV7-2	TRBJ2-7	ASSRKYSGGEAYEQY
TRBV2	TRBJ1-2	ASAVLFGYT